The sequence of this T cell receptor (beta chain) was determined in a study of T cells in Graves' hyperthyroidism and ophthalmopathy. If no ophthalmopathy progression occurred within 18 months, Graves' hyperthyroidism was stable. Hyperthyroidism was newly diagnosed in patients aged 18 to 65 (duration under 2 months). PBMCs were collected from an approximately 9.3 ml volume of fresh peripheral blood. Study findings and constraints: Ophthalmopathy was told apart from stable hyperthyroidism by a 13 V-J model.

This clonotype was seen only a few times. What it binds is not known. Germline V gene sequence: CDR1 SGHRS, CDR2 YFSETQ. The V gene lost 0 bases and the J gene lost 1 base, with 10 bases spanning the gap. CDR3 length: 15 amino acids. From RNA transcripts, TCR beta CDR3 regions were amplified. Using the HTBI primer set, a first-round RT-PCR was run on the TCR CDR3. TCRdb re-called the multiplex PCR reads with MiXCR, one entry per CDR3 protein. In the table there are more than 450,000 distinct CDR3 sequences, 14% of which are singletons. What was sequenced was blood. This TCR came from a woman between 40 and 55 years old with Graves' hyperthyroidism. The genes are TRBV5-1 and TRBJ2-5; maybe TRBD2 (6 bases). CDR3 loop: CASSLASRGQETQYF. In nucleotides, the CDR3 is TGCGCCAGCAGCTTGGCGTCGCGGGGCCAAGAGACCCAGTACTTC. Combining the CDR3 with reference TRBV5-1 and TRBJ2-5 gives the whole variable domain KAGVTQTPRYLIKTRGQQVTLSCSPISGHRSVSWYQQTPGQGLQFLFEYFSETQRNKGNFPGRFSGRQFSNSRSEMNVSTLELGDSALYLCASSLASRGQETQYFGPGTRLLVL.